These 8 T cell receptor beta chains were all obtained from the same sample, sequenced in a study of blood T cell repertoires in COVID-19. Libraries were prepared by immunoSEQ multiplex PCR; TCRdb keeps only in-frame clonotypes and omits some of them. The profile shows 95,000 to 150,000 clones, 70% to 90% of them singletons. The material sequenced was peripheral blood. The receptor source for this set is a woman over 75 with acute or convalescent COVID-19.

The chain combines TRBV3-1 (or the pseudogene TRBV3-2) with TRBJ1-1, with D possibly being TRBD1 (6 bases). The CDR3 sequence is 14 residues long. Germline V CDR1 and CDR2: LGHDT, YNNKEL (reference sequence). Trimming left V 0 bases short and J 5 bases short, with 10 bases between. Here the CDR3 DNA reads TGTGCCAGCAGCCAAGATCCTGGACAGACTGAAGCTTTCTTT. Translated: CASSQDPGQTEAFF.

This rearrangement joins TRBV18 to TRBJ2-2, with TRBD1 as a possible D gene (6 bases). The CDR3 covers 16 residues. Germline V CDR1 and CDR2: KGHSH, LQKENI. V shed 0 bases and J shed 4 bases, with 12 bases lying between them. In nucleotides, the CDR3 is TGTGCCAGCTCACCACCTTTAGGACAGTCCACCGGGGAGCTGTTTTTT. The encoded protein is CASSPPLGQSTGELFF.

The V gene is TRBV7-9, the J gene TRBJ2-5; TRBD2 agrees at 11 bases. V was pared by 2 bases and J by 5 bases, with 10 bases of the junction left unmatched. The CDR3 extends over 17 amino acids. Germline-derived CDR1 and CDR2 are SEHNR and FQNEAQ (reference sequence). The CDR3 coding sequence is TGTGCCAGCAGCTTATCTGTAGCGGGAGGGCCTACGGAGACCCAGTACTTC. It encodes CASSLSVAGGPTETQYF.

The chain carries TRBV15 and TRBJ2-1; 8 nucleotides match TRBD2. After removal of 3 bases from V and 0 bases from J, the junction contained 4 bases not matched to a gene. This CDR3 has 16 amino acids. CDR1 and CDR2 (germline): LNHNV, YYDKDF (reference sequence). Here the CDR3 DNA reads TGTGCCACCAGCAGCTTCCTAGCGGGCTCCTACAATGAGCAGTTCTTC. Its translation: CATSSFLAGSYNEQFF.

The chain is built from TRBV3-1 (or the pseudogene TRBV3-2) and TRBJ1-2, with 9 bases matching TRBD1. The CDR3 is made up of 14 amino acids. V shed 3 bases and J 6 bases; nucleotides not matched to a gene: 5. CDR1 is LGHDT and CDR2 is YNNKEL in the germline V gene (reference sequence). This chain's CDR3 is CASSHYRTGDGYTF. The CDR3 DNA is TGTGCCAGCAGCCATTACCGGACAGGGGATGGCTACACCTTC.

The CDR3 DNA sequence: TGCGCCAGCAGCCTACAGGGGGAACAAGAGACCCAGTACTTC. Translation gives CASSLQGEQETQYF. The chain combines TRBV4-1 with TRBJ2-5, with 8 bases that match TRBD1. Germline V gene sequence: CDR1 MGHRA, CDR2 YSYEKL. This CDR3 region has 14 residues. V lost 4 bases, J lost 2 bases, and 3 bases stayed unmatched.

The CDR3 nucleotides are TGTGCCAGCAGTGAAAAGGGTGGGGACAGTTATCAGCCCCAGCATTTT. Translating gives CASSEKGGDSYQPQHF. The chain couples TRBV6-1 to TRBJ1-5; TRBD1 matches at 7 bases. Germline trimming cut 2 bases from V and 5 bases from J; bases unmatched to any gene: 9. The CDR3 runs to 16 residues. Germline assignment: CDR1 MNHNS and CDR2 SASEGT.

Note on this clone: Other DNA sequences from this sample encode an identical CDR3 as well. The genes are TRBV7-9 and TRBJ2-7; perhaps TRBD2 as D (5 bases). V was clipped by 3 bases and J by 1 base, with 10 bases between them. In germline, CDR1 is SEHNR, CDR2 FQNEAQ (reference sequence). The CDR3 spans 14 residues. CDR3 in DNA: TGTGCCAGCAGCTTTACTGGAGGATCCTACGAGCAGTACTTC. Translation gives CASSFTGGSYEQYF.